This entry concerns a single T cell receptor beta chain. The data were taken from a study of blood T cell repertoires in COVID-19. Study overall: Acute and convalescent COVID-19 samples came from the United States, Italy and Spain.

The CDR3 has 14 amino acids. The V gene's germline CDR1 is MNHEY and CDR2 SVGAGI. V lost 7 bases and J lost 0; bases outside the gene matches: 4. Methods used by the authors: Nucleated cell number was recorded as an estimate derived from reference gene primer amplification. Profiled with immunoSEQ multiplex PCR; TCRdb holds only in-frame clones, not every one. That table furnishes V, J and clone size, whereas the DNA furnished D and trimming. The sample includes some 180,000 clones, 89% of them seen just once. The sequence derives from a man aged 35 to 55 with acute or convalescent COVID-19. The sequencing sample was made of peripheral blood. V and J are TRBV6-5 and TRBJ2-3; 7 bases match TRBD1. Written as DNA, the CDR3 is TGTGCCAGCACCGTGACAGGGAGCACAGATACGCAGTATTTT. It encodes CASTVTGSTDTQYF.